The 16 T cell receptor beta chains below come from one sample, sequenced in a study of human T cells and chemical hapten exposure. The time point is: pre-sensitization, week 0. The treatment: therapeutic diphenylcyclopropenone sensitization with weekly scalp DPC. One entry per CDR3 protein results from TCRdb running MiXCR on the RACE reads. The profile shows some 360,000 distinct CDR3 sequences, more than 4.5% of them singletons. This specimen consisted of whole blood, obtained in connection with sensitization to the hapten diphenylcyclopropenone (DPC). These receptors were collected from a woman aged 45-65 years with alopecia areata. Some clones in this sample may be carry-over from other donors' samples.

The chain uses TRBV7-2 and TRBJ2-1; TRBD1 aligns across 11 bases. The V gene's germline CDR1 is SGHTA and CDR2 FQGNSA. The CDR3 length is 15 residues. Trimming removed 5 bases from V and 7 bases from J; junction bases left unmatched: 7. The CDR3 reads CASSAGQGGFNEQFF. The CDR3 DNA follows: TGTGCCAGCAGCGCGGGACAGGGGGGCTTTAATGAGCAGTTCTTC.

This clonotype was seen a few times. This rearrangement joins TRBV5-5 to TRBJ2-3; D call uncertain. Trimming removed 5 bases from V and 2 bases from J, with 9 bases in between. This CDR3 is built from 13 residues. CDR1 and CDR2 from the germline V gene are SGHKS and YYEKEE (reference sequence). The CDR3 loop reads CASSYDITDTQYF. In DNA, the CDR3 is TGTGCCAGCAGTTACGACATCACAGATACGCAGTATTTT. The variable domain in full, completed from reference TRBV5-5 and TRBJ2-3, reads DAGVTQSPTHLIKTRGQQVTLRCSPISGHKSVSWYQQVLGQGPQFIFQYYEKEERGRGNFPDRFSARQFPNYSSELNVNALLLGDSALYLCASSYDITDTQYFGPGTRLTVL.

This clonotype appeared many times. The genes are TRBV20-1 and TRBJ2-1, with 14 positions matching TRBD2. Per germline, CDR1 DFQATT and CDR2 SNEGSKA (reference sequence). CDR3 size: 15 residues. J gave up 10 bases and V 0 bases, and 5 bases lay outside the gene matches. The CDR3 spells CSAREGLAGDREQFF. The CDR3 bases are TGCAGTGCTAGAGAGGGACTAGCGGGAGATAGAGAGCAGTTCTTC.

This clonotype was observed many times. The chain employs TRBV3-1 and TRBJ2-1, with TRBD2 matching over 12 bases. This CDR3 is 16 amino acids long. Germline V gene data show CDR1 as LGHDT and CDR2 as YNNKEL (reference sequence). V was clipped by 0 bases and J by 5 bases; unmatched bases: 2. Here the CDR3 reads CASSQDRLAGDNEQFF. CDR3 nucleotide sequence: TGTGCCAGCAGCCAAGACCGACTAGCGGGGGACAATGAGCAGTTCTTC.

The table lists this clonotype with many counts. This sequence joins TRBV12-3 or TRBV12-4 and TRBJ2-4; 7 bases are shared with TRBD2. This CDR3 has 13 amino acids. V trimming: 2 bases; J trimming: 8 bases; junction bases outside the gene matches: 3. CDR3 bases: TGTGCCAGCAGTTTACCGGGGGGAGACATTCAGTACTTC. Its protein product is CASSLPGGDIQYF.

This clonotype showed up many times. The chain links TRBV6-5 to TRBJ1-6; TRBD1 aligns across 9 bases. Trimming took 1 base from V and 6 from J; bases not matched to a gene: 1. The CDR3 runs 15 residues. The germline V gene encodes CDR1 MNHEY and CDR2 SVGAGI. CDR3 in DNA: TGTGCCAGCAGTTACTTGGGACAGGGTAATTCACCCCTCCACTTT. Its translation is CASSYLGQGNSPLHF.

The sample holds many counts of this clonotype. The chain couples TRBV6-2 or TRBV6-3 to TRBJ1-1; TRBD1 aligns across 7 bases. This CDR3 is 15 amino acids long. Germline-derived CDR1 and CDR2 are MNHEY and SVGEGT. After removal of 5 bases from V and 3 bases from J, the junction contained 9 bases not matched to a gene. CDR3 DNA sequence: TGTGCCAGCAGTCTTTCGAGGGGGCTGGACACTGAAGCTTTCTTT. Translating it yields CASSLSRGLDTEAFF.

Ten or more counts support this clonotype. The rearrangement joins TRBV20-1 to TRBJ1-5; 8 nucleotides align to TRBD1. Unmatched junction bases numbered 3, after V lost 3 bases and J lost 2 bases. The CDR3 is made up of 14 amino acids. The V gene's germline CDR1 is DFQATT and CDR2 SNEGSKA (reference sequence). CDR3 region: CSASETGGNQPQHF. DNA for the CDR3: TGCAGTGCTAGTGAGACAGGGGGCAATCAGCCCCAGCATTTT.

This clonotype was observed at least ten times. The chain recombines TRBV24-1 with TRBJ2-1, with 8 bases matching TRBD2. Germline CDR1 KGHDR, CDR2 SFDVKD. The CDR3 consists of 15 residues. With V trimmed by 0 bases and J by 4 bases, 1 base remained unmatched. This chain's CDR3 is CATSDLSSGYNEQFF. The CDR3 DNA reads as TGTGCCACCAGTGATTTGTCTAGCGGGTACAATGAGCAGTTCTTC.

The chain combines TRBV19 with TRBJ2-3; weak D call: TRBD2 (6 bases). Trimming removed 7 bases from V and 2 bases from J, with 16 bases in between. The CDR3 is made up of 15 amino acids. The germline CDR1 and CDR2 sequences are LNHDA and SQIVND (reference sequence). As DNA, the CDR3 is TGTGCCAGTACCCAACGGGCGGGATTCACAGATACGCAGTATTTT. It translates to CASTQRAGFTDTQYF.

Worth noting for this clonotype: A much larger clone is a single base away; this may be a read error. The rearrangement uses TRBV9 and TRBJ2-5; no definite D call. The CDR3 runs to 11 residues. CDR1 SGDLS and CDR2 YYNGEE come from the germline V gene. The CDR3 sequence: CARSPSGPQYF. The CDR3 nucleotides are TGTGCCCGCAGCCCCTCCGGGCCCCAGTACTTC. Full variable domain (outside the CDR3, taken from reference TRBV9 and TRBJ2-5): DSGVTQTPKHLITATGQRVTLRCSPRSGDLSVYWYQQSLDQGLQFLIQYYNGEERAKGNILERFSAQQFPDLHSELNLSSLELGDSALYFCARSPSGPQYFGPGTRLLVL.

This clonotype was seen ten or more times. The chain links TRBV10-2 to TRBJ1-1, with D unresolved. Trimming pared 3 bases from V and 0 bases from J, leaving 8 bases between. Germline-derived CDR1 and CDR2 are WSHSY and SAAADI. The CDR3 length is 14 residues. Here the CDR3 reads CASSELQMNTEAFF. For the CDR3, the DNA is TGCGCCAGCAGTGAACTACAGATGAACACTGAAGCTTTCTTT.

This clonotype was picked up many times. The chain carries TRBV14 and TRBJ2-1; tentatively, D is TRBD2 (5 bases). The CDR3 is 13 amino acids. Germline CDR1 SGHDN, CDR2 FVKESK. Deletions cut 1 base from V and 9 bases from J, with 10 bases between. CDR3 nucleotide sequence: TGTGCCAGCAGCCAAGGGACTTTAGGTGAGCAGTTCTTC. It codes for CASSQGTLGEQFF.

The CDR3 loop is CASGGPEGTQYF. CDR3 coding DNA: TGCGCCAGCGGGGGTCCGGAGGGGACCCAGTACTTC. The rearrangement uses TRBV4-1 and TRBJ2-5, with D maybe TRBD2 (6 bases). Trimming left V 8 bases short and J 7 bases short, with 14 bases between. Germline loops: CDR1 MGHRA, CDR2 YSYEKL. The CDR3 is made up of 12 amino acids.

In its sample, this clonotype was seen many times. This chain uses TRBV4-1 with TRBJ2-7; the match to TRBD2 covers 7 bases. Germline assignment: CDR1 MGHRA and CDR2 YSYEKL. The CDR3 is 15 residues long. V lost 0 bases and J lost 2; bases outside the gene matches: 4. The CDR3 coding sequence is TGCGCCAGCAGCCAAGATGGGAGGGGAACCTACGAGCAGTACTTC. This encodes CASSQDGRGTYEQYF.

This chain uses TRBV27 with TRBJ2-1; TRBD2 aligns across 10 bases. Trimming removed 5 bases from V and 2 bases from J; junction bases left unmatched: 3. The CDR3 loop spans 15 amino acids. Germline V gene sequence: CDR1 MNHEY, CDR2 SMNVEV (reference sequence). The CDR3 here is CASSIAGGPYNEQFF. CDR3 coding DNA: TGTGCCAGCAGTATAGCGGGAGGACCCTACAATGAGCAGTTCTTC.